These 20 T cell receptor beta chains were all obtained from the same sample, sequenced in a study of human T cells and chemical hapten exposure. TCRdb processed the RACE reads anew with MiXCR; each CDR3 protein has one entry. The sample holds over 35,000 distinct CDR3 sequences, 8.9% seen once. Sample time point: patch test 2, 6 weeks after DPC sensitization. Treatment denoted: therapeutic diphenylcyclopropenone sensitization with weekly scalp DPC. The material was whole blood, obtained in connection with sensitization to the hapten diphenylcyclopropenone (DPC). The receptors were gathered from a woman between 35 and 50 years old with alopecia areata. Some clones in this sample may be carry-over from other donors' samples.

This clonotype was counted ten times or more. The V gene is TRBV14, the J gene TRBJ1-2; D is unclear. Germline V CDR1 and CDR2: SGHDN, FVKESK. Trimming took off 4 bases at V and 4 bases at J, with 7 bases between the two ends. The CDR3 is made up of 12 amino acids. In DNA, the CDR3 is TGTGCCAGCAGCCTCTACAGCTATGGCTACACCTTC. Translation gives CASSLYSYGYTF.

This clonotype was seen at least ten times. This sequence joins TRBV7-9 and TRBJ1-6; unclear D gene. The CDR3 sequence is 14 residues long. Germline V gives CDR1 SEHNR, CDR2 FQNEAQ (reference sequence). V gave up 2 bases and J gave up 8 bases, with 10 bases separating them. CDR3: CASSLSHGYSPLHF. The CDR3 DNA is TGTGCCAGCAGCTTATCCCACGGCTATTCACCCCTCCACTTT.

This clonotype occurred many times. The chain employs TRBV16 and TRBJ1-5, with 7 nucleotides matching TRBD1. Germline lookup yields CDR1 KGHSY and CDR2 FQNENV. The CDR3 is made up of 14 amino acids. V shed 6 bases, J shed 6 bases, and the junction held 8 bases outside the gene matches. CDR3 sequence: CASSPDREVQPQHF. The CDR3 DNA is TGTGCCAGCAGTCCAGACAGGGAAGTTCAGCCCCAGCATTTT.

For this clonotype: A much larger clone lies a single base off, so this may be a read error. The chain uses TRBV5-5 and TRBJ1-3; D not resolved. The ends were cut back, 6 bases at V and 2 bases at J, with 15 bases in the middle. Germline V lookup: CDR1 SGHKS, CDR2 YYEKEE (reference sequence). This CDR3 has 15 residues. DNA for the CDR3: TGTGCCAGCATCCTTTCCATGAGTCCTGGAAACACCATATATTTT. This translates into CASILSMSPGNTIYF.

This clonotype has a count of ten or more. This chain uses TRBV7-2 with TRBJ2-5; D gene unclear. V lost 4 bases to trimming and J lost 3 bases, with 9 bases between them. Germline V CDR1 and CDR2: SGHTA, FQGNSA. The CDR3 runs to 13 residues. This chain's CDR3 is CASSSYQEETQYF. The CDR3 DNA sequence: TGTGCCAGCAGCTCCTATCAGGAAGAGACCCAGTACTTC.

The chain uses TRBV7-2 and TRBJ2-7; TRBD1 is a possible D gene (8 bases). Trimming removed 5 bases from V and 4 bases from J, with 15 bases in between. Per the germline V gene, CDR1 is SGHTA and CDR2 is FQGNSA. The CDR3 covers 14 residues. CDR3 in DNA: TGTGCCAGCAGCAGAGGACAGGGACTATACGAGCAGTACTTC. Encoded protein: CASSRGQGLYEQYF.

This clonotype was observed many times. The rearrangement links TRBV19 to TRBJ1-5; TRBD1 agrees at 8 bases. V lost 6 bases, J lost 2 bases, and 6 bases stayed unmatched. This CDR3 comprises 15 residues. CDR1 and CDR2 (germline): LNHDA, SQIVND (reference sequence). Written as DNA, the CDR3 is TGTGCCAGTAGGAACGACAGGGGAGGCAATCAGCCCCAGCATTTT. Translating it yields CASRNDRGGNQPQHF.

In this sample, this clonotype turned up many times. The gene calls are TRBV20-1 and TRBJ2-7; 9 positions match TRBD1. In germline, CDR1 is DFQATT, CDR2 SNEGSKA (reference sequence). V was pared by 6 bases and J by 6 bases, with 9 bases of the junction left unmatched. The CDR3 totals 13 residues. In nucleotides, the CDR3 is TGCAGTGCCTGGACAGGGGCTGTAACCGAGCAGTACTTC. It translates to CSAWTGAVTEQYF.

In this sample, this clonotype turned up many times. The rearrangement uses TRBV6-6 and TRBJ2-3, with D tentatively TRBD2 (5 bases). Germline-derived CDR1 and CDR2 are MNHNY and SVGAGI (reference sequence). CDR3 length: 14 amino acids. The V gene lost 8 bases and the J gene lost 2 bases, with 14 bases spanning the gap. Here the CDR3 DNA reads TGTGCCAGCTCAAAAGCGGAGGCCACAGATACGCAGTATTTT. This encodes CASSKAEATDTQYF.

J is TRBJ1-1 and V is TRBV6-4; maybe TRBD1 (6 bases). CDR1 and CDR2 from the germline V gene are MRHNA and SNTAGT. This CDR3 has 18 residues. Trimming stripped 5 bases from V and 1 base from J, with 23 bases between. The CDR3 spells CASSPLPLVGGKNTEAFF. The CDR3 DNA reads TGTGCCAGCAGTCCCCTACCCTTAGTGGGGGGCAAGAACACTGAAGCTTTCTTT.

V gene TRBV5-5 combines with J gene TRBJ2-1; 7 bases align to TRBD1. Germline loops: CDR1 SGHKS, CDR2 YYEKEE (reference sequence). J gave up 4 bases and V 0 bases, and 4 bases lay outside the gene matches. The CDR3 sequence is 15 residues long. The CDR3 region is CASSLAGQIYNEQFF. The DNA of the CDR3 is TGTGCCAGCAGCTTGGCGGGACAGATATACAATGAGCAGTTCTTC.

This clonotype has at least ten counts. CDR3 amino acids: CASSQEWPPGADTQYF. The CDR3 bases are TGTGCCAGCAGCCAAGAGTGGCCTCCCGGCGCAGATACGCAGTATTTT. The chain uses TRBV14 and TRBJ2-3; no definite D call. The CDR3 has 16 residues. V was cut by 0 bases and J by 4 bases, with 14 bases left in between. Germline V gives CDR1 SGHDN, CDR2 FVKESK.

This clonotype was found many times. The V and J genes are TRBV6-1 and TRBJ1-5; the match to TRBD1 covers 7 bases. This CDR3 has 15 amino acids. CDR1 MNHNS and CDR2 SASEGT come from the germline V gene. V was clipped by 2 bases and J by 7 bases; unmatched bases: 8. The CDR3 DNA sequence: TGTGCCAGCAGTGAATTCGAGGGGGCGGACCAGCCCCAGCATTTT. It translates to CASSEFEGADQPQHF.

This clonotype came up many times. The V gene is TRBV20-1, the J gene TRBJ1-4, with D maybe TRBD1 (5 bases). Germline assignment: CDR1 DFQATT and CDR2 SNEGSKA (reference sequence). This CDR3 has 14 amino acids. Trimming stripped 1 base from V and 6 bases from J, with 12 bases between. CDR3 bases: TGCAGTGCTAGAGCGGGGCTTAAGGATGAAAAACTGTTTTTT. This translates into CSARAGLKDEKLFF.

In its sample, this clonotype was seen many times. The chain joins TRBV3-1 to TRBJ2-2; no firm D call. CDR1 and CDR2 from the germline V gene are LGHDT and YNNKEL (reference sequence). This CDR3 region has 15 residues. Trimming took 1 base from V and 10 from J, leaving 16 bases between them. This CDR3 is CASSQGLGYAEELFF. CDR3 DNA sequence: TGTGCCAGCAGCCAAGGCCTGGGGTACGCCGAGGAGCTGTTTTTT.

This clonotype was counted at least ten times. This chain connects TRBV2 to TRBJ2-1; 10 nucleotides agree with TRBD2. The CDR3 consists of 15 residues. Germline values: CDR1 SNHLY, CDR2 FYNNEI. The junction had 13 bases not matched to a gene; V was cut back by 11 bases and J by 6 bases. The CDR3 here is CACQSGTSVFNEQFF. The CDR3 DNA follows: TGTGCCTGCCAATCCGGGACTAGCGTATTCAATGAGCAGTTCTTC.

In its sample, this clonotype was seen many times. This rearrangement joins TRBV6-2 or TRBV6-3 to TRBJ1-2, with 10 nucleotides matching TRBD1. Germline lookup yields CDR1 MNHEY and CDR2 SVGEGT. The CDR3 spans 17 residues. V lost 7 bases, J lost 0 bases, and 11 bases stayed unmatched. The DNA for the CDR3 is TGTGCCAGCACCCGAGGGACAGGGGACGACCCTAACTATGGCTACACCTTC. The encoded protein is CASTRGTGDDPNYGYTF.

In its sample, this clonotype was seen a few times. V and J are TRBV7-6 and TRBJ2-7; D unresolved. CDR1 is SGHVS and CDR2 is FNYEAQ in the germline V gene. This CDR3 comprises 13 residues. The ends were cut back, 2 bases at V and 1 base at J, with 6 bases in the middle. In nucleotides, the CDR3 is TGTGCCAGCAGCTTAACGAATTCCTACGAGCAGTACTTC. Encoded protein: CASSLTNSYEQYF.

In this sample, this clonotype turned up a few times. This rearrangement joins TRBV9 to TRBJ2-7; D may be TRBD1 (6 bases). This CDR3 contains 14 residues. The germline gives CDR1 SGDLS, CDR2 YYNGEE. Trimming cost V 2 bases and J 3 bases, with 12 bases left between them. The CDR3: CASSVVPGDYEQYF. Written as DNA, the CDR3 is TGTGCCAGCAGCGTGGTCCCAGGGGACTACGAGCAGTACTTC. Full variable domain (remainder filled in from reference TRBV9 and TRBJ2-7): DSGVTQTPKHLITATGQRVTLRCSPRSGDLSVYWYQQSLDQGLQFLIQYYNGEERAKGNILERFSAQQFPDLHSELNLSSLELGDSALYFCASSVVPGDYEQYFGPGTRLTVT.

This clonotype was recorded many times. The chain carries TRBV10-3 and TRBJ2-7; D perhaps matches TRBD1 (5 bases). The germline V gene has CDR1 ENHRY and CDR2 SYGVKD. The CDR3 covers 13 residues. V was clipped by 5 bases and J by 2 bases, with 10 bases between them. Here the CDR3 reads CAISTDSPYEQYF. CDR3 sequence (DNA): TGTGCCATCAGTACAGACAGCCCCTACGAGCAGTACTTC.